This section outlines one T cell receptor (beta chain) sequence together with its context. This entry comes from a study of blood T cell repertoires in COVID-19. The wider study: The study drew acute and convalescent COVID-19 samples from the United States, Italy and Spain.

Enrolled through a virtual design, the participants were between roughly 18 and 100 years of age and came from some 25 US areas. In assigning cohorts, the study relied on participant-reported clinical history. Germline CDR1 is SEHNR and CDR2 is FQNEAQ (reference sequence). This CDR3 contains 13 residues. Trimming left V 5 bases short and J 3 bases short, with 11 bases between. Sequenced by immunoSEQ multiplex PCR; TCRdb stores in-frame clones only, minus some. The table lists around 190,000 clones, 84% of them singletons. This clonotype was sampled from a woman in her twenties or thirties who had been exposed to COVID-19. This chain links TRBV7-9 with TRBJ2-7; weak D call: TRBD2 (6 bases). Source material: PBMCs or T cells enriched from blood (not recorded which). The CDR3 DNA is TGTGCCAGCAGCGAGGGACTGTACTACGAGCAGTACTTC. This codes for CASSEGLYYEQYF.